One sample yielded the 14 T cell receptor beta chains listed below, sequenced in a study of spatial heterogeneity in lung cancer. TCRdb recomputed calls from the 5' RACE reads with MiXCR, one row per CDR3 protein. Of 18,000 or so distinct CDR3 sequences listed, 9.5% to 10% are singletons. Sample time point: sample taken at primary tumor resection. These receptors have no known antigen. General observations from the study: Tumors with more nonsynonymous mutations had more expanded intratumoral alpha and beta TCRs.

The material was lung tumor tissue, obtained at surgery. All receptors come from a female donor with early-stage non-small cell lung cancer.

This clonotype was found a few times. The library was built for alpha chains, so this beta chain is an off-target read and its size means little. The gene calls are TRBV28 and TRBJ1-5; 7 bases map to TRBD1. Germline-derived CDR1 and CDR2 are MDHEN and SYDVKM. This CDR3 is built from 18 residues. With V trimmed by 4 bases and J by 2 bases, 14 bases remained unmatched. The CDR3 DNA is TGTGCCAGCAGTTCCCCGGGACAGCAAAAGCTGCGCAATCAGCCCCAGCATTTT. Amino acids: CASSSPGQQKLRNQPQHF.

As to this clonotype: Since the library was made to target alpha chains, this beta chain is a stray read and its abundance is not meaningful. The V gene is TRBV11-3, the J gene TRBJ2-2; D possibly corresponds to TRBD1 (5 bases). The germline V gene encodes CDR1 SGHNT and CDR2 YENEEA. The CDR3 spans 15 residues. V shed 1 base and J shed 0 bases, with 6 bases lying between them. The CDR3 protein is CASSLGRANTGELFF. The DNA of the CDR3 is TGTGCCAGCAGCTTAGGCAGGGCGAACACCGGGGAGCTGTTTTTT.

This clonotype appeared many times. Little can be read into the size of this beta chain, an off-target read in a library designed for alpha chains. This chain links TRBV14 with TRBJ2-2; TRBD2 agrees at 13 bases. The trim removed 4 bases at V and 4 bases at J, leaving 3 bases unmatched. CDR1 and CDR2 (germline): SGHDN, FVKESK. CDR3 length: 16 amino acids. The CDR3 here is CASSRRLAGGTGELFF. The CDR3 DNA sequence: TGTGCCAGCAGCCGACGACTAGCGGGGGGCACCGGGGAGCTGTTTTTT.

There are many counts of this clonotype. This beta chain is off target for a library built for alpha chains, so its abundance means little. The gene calls are TRBV7-2 and TRBJ1-2; perhaps TRBD1 as D (5 bases). The V gene lost 2 bases and the J gene lost 5 bases, with 15 bases spanning the gap. The germline V gene has CDR1 SGHTA and CDR2 FQGNSA. The CDR3 is made up of 15 amino acids. The CDR3 protein is CASSLYTGQIYGYTF. The CDR3 DNA follows: TGTGCCAGCAGCTTATATACAGGCCAGATTTATGGCTACACCTTC.

Points on this clonotype: The library was prepared for alpha chains; this beta chain is a stray read, so its frequency means little. This chain connects TRBV12-3 or TRBV12-4 to TRBJ2-7; possible D gene TRBD2, 6 bases. CDR3 length: 13 amino acids. V lost 3 bases and J lost 2, with 8 bases in between. The CDR3 DNA reads TGTGCCAGCAGTTTCGGAGGGGCCTACGAGCAGTACTTC. Its translation is CASSFGGAYEQYF.

At least ten counts were recorded for this clonotype. Found in a library prepared for alpha chains, this beta chain is an off-target read, and its abundance has little meaning. The chain is built from TRBV12-3 or TRBV12-4 and TRBJ2-3; D may match TRBD1 or TRBD2 (5 bases each). V was shortened by 7 bases and J by 4 bases, with 15 bases between the two germline ends. The CDR3 runs 14 residues. CDR3 DNA: TGTGCCAGCACTACGGGGCTGTTCGCAGATACGCAGTATTTT. Translating it yields CASTTGLFADTQYF.

This clonotype turned up a few times. With the library built for alpha chains, this beta chain is off target and its frequency is not meaningful. Here the CDR3 reads CASSTPGGTGFNEQFF. CDR3 DNA: TGCGCCAGCAGCACCCCGGGGGGGACAGGGTTCAATGAGCAGTTCTTC. The chain recombines TRBV5-1 with TRBJ2-1, with D perhaps TRBD1 (9 bases). Germline values: CDR1 SGHRS, CDR2 YFSETQ. This CDR3 has 16 amino acids. Deletions cut 4 bases from V and 6 bases from J, with 20 bases between. Full variable domain (remainder filled in from reference TRBV5-1 and TRBJ2-1): KAGVTQTPRYLIKTRGQQVTLSCSPISGHRSVSWYQQTPGQGLQFLFEYFSETQRNKGNFPGRFSGRQFSNSRSEMNVSTLELGDSALYLCASSTPGGTGFNEQFFGPGTRLTVL.

At least ten counts were recorded for this clonotype. Because this beta chain is a stray read in a library intended to capture alpha chains, its abundance should not be given much weight. The chain joins TRBV10-3 to TRBJ2-7, with unresolved D. The CDR3 extends over 13 amino acids. Germline assignment: CDR1 ENHRY and CDR2 SYGVKD. V gave up 3 bases and J gave up 0 bases, with 6 bases separating them. CDR3 sequence (DNA): TGTGCCATCAGTGACGTTTTCTCCTACGAGCAGTACTTC. Its translation: CAISDVFSYEQYF.

Remarks on this clonotype: This beta chain came through as a stray read in a library set up for alpha chains, and its size says little. This sequence joins TRBV15 and TRBJ2-5; 10 bases are a match to TRBD1. The CDR3 spans 16 residues. CDR1 LNHNV and CDR2 YYDKDF come from the germline V gene (reference sequence). J gave up 7 bases and V 0 bases, and 8 bases lay outside the gene matches. The DNA of the CDR3 is TGTGCCACCAGCAGAGAGACAGGGGGCTCCGGGGGGACCCAGTACTTC. Its protein product is CATSRETGGSGGTQYF.

Notes on this clonotype: Since the library was made to target alpha chains, this beta chain is a stray read and its abundance is not meaningful. The chain joins TRBV6-5 to TRBJ2-7, with D possibly TRBD1 on 8 matching bases. The CDR3 spans 15 residues. CDR1 and CDR2 (germline): MNHEY, SVGAGI. The ends were cut back, 0 bases at V and 4 bases at J, with 13 bases in the middle. In DNA, the CDR3 is TGTGCCAGCAGTTACTCGCCACAGGGGGGGTACGAGCAGTACTTC. This gives the protein CASSYSPQGGYEQYF.

This clonotype was recorded many times. Being off target in a library aimed at alpha chains, this beta chain has a size of little meaning. The V call is TRBV29-1, the J call TRBJ2-7, with 10 nucleotides matching TRBD1. Germline assignment: CDR1 SQVTM and CDR2 ANQGSEA. The CDR3 runs 18 residues. The trim removed 0 bases at V and 1 base at J, leaving 12 bases unmatched. CDR3 amino acids: CSVEDPGRSGQGSYEQYF. As DNA, the CDR3 is TGCAGCGTTGAAGATCCCGGGAGGTCGGGACAGGGGTCCTACGAGCAGTACTTC.

This clonotype came up a few times. The library was designed around alpha chains, so this beta chain is a stray read whose abundance carries little weight. The rearrangement uses TRBV28 and TRBJ2-3; D is perhaps TRBD1 or TRBD2 (7 bases each). V shed 3 bases and J shed 5 bases, with 12 bases lying between them. This CDR3 has 14 residues. The germline gives CDR1 MDHEN, CDR2 SYDVKM. CDR3 in amino acids: CASSLTRGGDTQYF. Written as DNA, the CDR3 is TGTGCCAGCAGTTTGACCAGGGGGGGAGATACGCAGTATTTT. Supplemented by reference TRBV28 and TRBJ2-3, the full variable domain reads DVKVTQSSRYLVKRTGEKVFLECVQDMDHENMFWYRQDPGLGLRLIYFSYDVKMKEKGDIPEGYSVSREKKERFSLILESASTNQTSMYLCASSLTRGGDTQYFGPGTRLTVL.

This clonotype was observed many times. This beta chain turned up in a library designed for alpha chains; as an off-target read, its abundance says little. The genes are TRBV3-1 and TRBJ1-1; 7 bases align to TRBD1. Trimming removed 4 bases from V and 0 bases from J; junction bases left unmatched: 11. The CDR3 consists of 17 residues. Per the germline V gene, CDR1 is LGHDT and CDR2 is YNNKEL (reference sequence). The CDR3 bases are TGTGCCAGCAGCCGTCGGGACAGAACTTTTTTGAACACTGAAGCTTTCTTT. It yields the protein CASSRRDRTFLNTEAFF.

To note about this clonotype: The library was built for alpha chains, so this beta chain is an off-target read and its size means little. CDR3 coding DNA: TGTGCCAGCAGTTTGCCCCAGGTCCTGAGCGGGGCCTATGGCTACACCTTC. Translating gives CASSLPQVLSGAYGYTF. The rearrangement uses TRBV28 and TRBJ1-2; tentative D call: TRBD1 (5 bases). The CDR3 spans 17 residues. Germline CDR1 MDHEN, CDR2 SYDVKM. Trimming took off 3 bases at V and 4 bases at J, with 21 bases between the two ends.